The sequence of this TCR beta chain was determined in a study of cytomegalovirus exposure and HLA in healthy donors. The study drew the donors from its approximately 120-subject validation cohort, separate from the approximately 670-subject first cohort. The V segment lost 2 bases and the J segment 5 bases; nucleotides outside the gene matches: 5. Germline assignment: CDR1 SGHRS and CDR2 YFSETQ. The CDR3 is 17 residues long. TCRdb keeps only in-frame clones here, not all; method: immunoSEQ multiplex PCR. The data contain roughly 150,000 clones, roughly 95% of them singletons. The chain uses TRBV5-1 and TRBJ2-3, with 16 positions matching TRBD2. The sequence was obtained from a young woman in good health and CMV-seronegative. What was sequenced was PBMCs. CDR3 protein: CASSFGTSGGGIDTQYF. Written as DNA, the CDR3 is TGCGCCAGCAGCTTTGGGACTAGCGGGGGGGGAATAGATACGCAGTATTTT.